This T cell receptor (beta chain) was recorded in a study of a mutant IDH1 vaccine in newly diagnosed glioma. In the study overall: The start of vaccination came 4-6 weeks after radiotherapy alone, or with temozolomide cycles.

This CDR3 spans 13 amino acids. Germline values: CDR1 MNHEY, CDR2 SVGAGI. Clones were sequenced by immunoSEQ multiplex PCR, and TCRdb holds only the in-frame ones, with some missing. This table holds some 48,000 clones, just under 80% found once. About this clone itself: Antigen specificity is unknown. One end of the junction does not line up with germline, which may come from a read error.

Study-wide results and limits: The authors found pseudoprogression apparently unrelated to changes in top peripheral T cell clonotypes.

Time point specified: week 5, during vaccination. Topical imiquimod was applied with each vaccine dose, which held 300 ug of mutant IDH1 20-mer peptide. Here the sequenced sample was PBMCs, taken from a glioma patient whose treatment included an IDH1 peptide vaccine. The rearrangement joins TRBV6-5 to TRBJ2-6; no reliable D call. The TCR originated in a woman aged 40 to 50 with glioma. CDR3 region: CASSNSGANVLTF. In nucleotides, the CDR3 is TGTGCCAGCAGTAACTCTGGGGCCAACGTCCTGACTTTC.